Each of the 10 T cell receptor beta chains below was sequenced from the same sample in a study of cytomegalovirus exposure and HLA in healthy donors. PCR used 60 Vbeta primers and 13 Jbeta primers. Assay used: immunoSEQ multiplex PCR; TCRdb lists only in-frame clones, some missing. Among over 85,000 clones listed, over 75% were seen once. The sequencing sample was made of PBMCs. The receptors derive from a man aged 40-49 years in good health and CMV-seronegative.

This chain links TRBV29-1 with TRBJ1-2, with 9 nucleotides matching TRBD1. Germline CDR1 and CDR2: SQVTM and ANQGSEA. Trimming removed 0 bases from V and 7 bases from J; junction bases left unmatched: 9. The CDR3 is 15 amino acids. This chain's CDR3 is CSVEDREQGQGGYTF. For the CDR3, the DNA is TGCAGCGTTGAAGATAGGGAACAGGGACAGGGTGGCTACACCTTC.

This clone showed up just once. This chain links TRBV18 with TRBJ2-2; no definite D call. The V and J ends lost 6 bases and 5 bases respectively, with 10 bases between them. Germline V gives CDR1 KGHSH, CDR2 LQKENI. This CDR3 is built from 13 residues. The CDR3 region is CASSPTRTGELFF. CDR3 in DNA: TGTGCCAGCTCTCCTACCCGAACCGGGGAGCTGTTTTTT.

The rearrangement links TRBV28 to TRBJ2-1, with 9 bases lining up with TRBD2. J lost 7 bases, V lost 5 bases, and 15 bases had no gene match. Germline CDR1 and CDR2: MDHEN and SYDVKM. The CDR3 is made up of 17 amino acids. The CDR3 here is CASSPSGGRGGTNEQFF. CDR3 nucleotides: TGTGCCAGCAGTCCCTCGGGGGGGCGGGGGGGCACGAATGAGCAGTTCTTC.

The V gene is TRBV10-3, the J gene TRBJ1-1; the match to TRBD1 covers 11 bases. Unmatched junction bases numbered 3, after V lost 0 bases and J lost 3 bases. The CDR3 consists of 16 residues. Germline V gene sequence: CDR1 ENHRY, CDR2 SYGVKD. In DNA form, the CDR3 reads TGTGCCATCAGTGAGTCAGGACAGGGGGCGGACACTGAAGCTTTCTTT. The encoded protein is CAISESGQGADTEAFF.

The gene calls are TRBV30 and TRBJ1-1; D possibly corresponds to TRBD1 (5 bases). Germline CDR1 is GTSNPN and CDR2 is SVGIG (reference sequence). The CDR3 is 14 residues long. Trimming stripped 1 base from V and 4 bases from J, with 13 bases between. The CDR3 nucleotides are TGTGCCTGGAGTGGGGGGGATCGGGGCACTGAAGCTTTCTTT. Its protein is CAWSGGDRGTEAFF.

The table lists this clone with a count of one. V is TRBV15 and J is TRBJ2-1, with D possibly TRBD1 on 6 matching bases. This CDR3 is built from 17 residues. Trimming shortened V by 5 bases and J by 7 bases, and 24 bases separated the two germline ends. Germline CDR1 and CDR2: LNHNV and YYDKDF (reference sequence). In DNA, the CDR3 is TGTGCCACCAGCTCCCGGAGCGGTGGGGACAAACAAAATGAGCAGTTCTTC. Its protein is CATSSRSGGDKQNEQFF.

V usage is TRBV6-9 and J usage is TRBJ2-7; D may be TRBD1 (6 bases). Germline CDR1 and CDR2: MNHGY and SVAAGI. The V and J ends lost 3 bases and 0 bases respectively, with 15 bases between them. This CDR3 contains 16 residues. CDR3 DNA: TGTGCCAGCAGTTACTCCACAGGGCCGAGCTCCTACGAGCAGTACTTC. Protein product: CASSYSTGPSSYEQYF.

The V and J genes are TRBV7-8 and TRBJ2-5; TRBD2 agrees at 13 bases. V lost 2 bases and J lost 0; bases outside the gene matches: 9. Germline CDR1 SGHVS, CDR2 FQNEAQ. This CDR3 contains 19 residues. The CDR3 loop is CASSLRTSGGSMNQETQYF. CDR3 DNA sequence: TGTGCCAGCAGCTTAAGGACTAGCGGGGGCTCTATGAACCAAGAGACCCAGTACTTC.

The V and J genes are TRBV30 and TRBJ2-3; weak D call: TRBD1 (5 bases). Trimming stripped 0 bases from V and 5 bases from J, with 9 bases between. Per germline, CDR1 GTSNPN and CDR2 SVGIG (reference sequence). The CDR3 runs 13 residues. CDR3 protein: CAWSVGRVDTQYF. The CDR3 coding sequence is TGTGCCTGGAGTGTTGGCAGGGTAGATACGCAGTATTTT.

The chain combines TRBV29-1 with TRBJ2-5; 10 bases match TRBD1. The CDR3 has 15 amino acids. Germline CDR1 reads SQVTM; CDR2 reads ANQGSEA. J gave up 5 bases and V 4 bases, and 10 bases lay outside the gene matches. The CDR3 nucleotides read TGCAGCGTTGTACTACCGACAGGGGGCTGGGAGACCCAGTACTTC. The encoded protein is CSVVLPTGGWETQYF.